The 25 T cell receptor beta chains reported below all come from one sample, sequenced in a study of blood T cell repertoires in COVID-19. TCRdb's copy holds only in-frame clones and misses some; the assay was immunoSEQ multiplex PCR. The table records 250,000 to 400,000 clones, 88% of them present only once. Sequencing was carried out using peripheral blood. The source of these receptors is a woman younger than 45 with COVID-19, enrolled during active disease.

The rearrangement links TRBV5-5 to TRBJ2-1; 12 bases line up with TRBD2. Germline values: CDR1 SGHKS, CDR2 YYEKEE (reference sequence). The CDR3 length is 16 residues. V lost 1 base to trimming and J lost 11 bases; unmatched junction nucleotides: 10. The CDR3 spells CASSLRLAGAPSKQFF. CDR3 in DNA: TGTGCCAGCAGCTTGAGACTAGCGGGGGCCCCGTCGAAGCAGTTCTTC.

The chain links TRBV4-1 to TRBJ1-1; the match to TRBD1 covers 7 bases. The CDR3 consists of 13 residues. With V trimmed by 2 bases and J by 5 bases, 2 bases remained unmatched. Germline assignment: CDR1 MGHRA and CDR2 YSYEKL. The CDR3 coding sequence is TGCGCCAGCAGCCAACAGGGGGATACTGAAGCTTTCTTT. Its translation: CASSQQGDTEAFF.

The V gene is TRBV7-9, the J gene TRBJ1-4; a possible D gene is TRBD1 (6 bases). V lost 5 bases and J 5 bases, leaving 18 bases between the germline ends. From germline, CDR1 is SEHNR and CDR2 FQNEAQ (reference sequence). The CDR3 is made up of 16 amino acids. The CDR3 here is CASSDRIQGRNEKLFF. CDR3 DNA: TGTGCCAGCAGCGACAGAATACAGGGAAGGAATGAAAAACTGTTTTTT.

This clone was observed once. The chain recombines TRBV6-5 with TRBJ1-1; D is unclear. Trimming left V 10 bases short and J 7 bases short, with 16 bases between. This CDR3 is 12 amino acids long. CDR1 is MNHEY and CDR2 is SVGAGI in the germline V gene. CDR3 sequence reads: CATVGRYSEAFF. The CDR3 DNA follows: TGTGCCACCGTCGGGAGGTATAGTGAAGCTTTCTTT.

The rearrangement links TRBV7-9 to TRBJ1-3; 9 bases align to TRBD1. The CDR3 runs to 12 residues. Germline V CDR1 and CDR2: SEHNR, FQNEAQ (reference sequence). Trimming removed 5 bases from V and 11 bases from J; junction bases left unmatched: 4. CDR3 sequence reads: CASSDRDRAIYF. In DNA form, the CDR3 reads TGTGCCAGCAGCGACCGGGACAGGGCCATATATTTT.

V gene TRBV9 combines with J gene TRBJ2-3; TRBD2 matches at 11 bases. The germline CDR1 and CDR2 sequences are SGDLS and YYNGEE. The ends lost 0 bases at V and 3 bases at J; junction bases unmatched: 6. The CDR3 has 17 residues. The CDR3 spells CASSVDGLAGRTDTQYF. The CDR3 DNA is TGTGCCAGCAGCGTAGACGGACTAGCGGGCCGGACAGATACGCAGTATTTT.

V and J are TRBV6-6 and TRBJ1-2, with 11 bases identical to TRBD1. CDR1 MNHNY and CDR2 SVGAGI come from the germline V gene (reference sequence). This CDR3 has 14 amino acids. The ends lost 6 bases at V and 5 bases at J; junction bases unmatched: 5. CDR3 region: CASRTGQGDYGYTF. In nucleotides, the CDR3 is TGTGCCAGCAGAACGGGACAGGGGGATTATGGCTACACCTTC.

The rearrangement joins TRBV7-2 to TRBJ2-2, with TRBD1 identical over 8 bases. The CDR3 runs 17 residues. Germline V gene lookup returns CDR1 SGHTA and CDR2 FQGNSA. V trimming: 5 bases; J trimming: 7 bases; junction bases outside the gene matches: 15. The CDR3 sequence: CASSLLRPGGKGGELFF. CDR3 nucleotides: TGTGCCAGCAGCCTCCTTCGGCCAGGGGGCAAGGGCGGGGAGCTGTTTTTT.

This chain uses TRBV7-9 with TRBJ2-3; D possibly corresponds to TRBD2 (6 bases). Trimming shortened V by 2 bases and J by 3 bases, and 12 bases separated the two germline ends. The CDR3 contains 15 residues. Germline V gives CDR1 SEHNR, CDR2 FQNEAQ (reference sequence). CDR3 in amino acids: CASSLTLGGTDTQYF. Here the CDR3 DNA reads TGTGCCAGCAGCTTAACACTAGGAGGGACAGATACGCAGTATTTT. Based on the CDR3 plus reference TRBV7-9 and TRBJ2-3, the full variable domain is DTGVSQNPRHKITKRGQNVTFRCDPISEHNRLYWYRQTLGQGPEFLTYFQNEAQLEKSRLLSDRFSAERPKGSFSTLEIQRTEQGDSAMYLCASSLTLGGTDTQYFGPGTRLTVL.

This clone showed up just once. The genes are TRBV3-1 (or the pseudogene TRBV3-2) and TRBJ1-1; D perhaps matches TRBD1 (5 bases). CDR1 LGHDT and CDR2 YNNKEL come from the germline V gene (reference sequence). Trimming cost V 4 bases and J 1 base, with 16 bases left between them. CDR3 length equals 16 residues. The DNA of the CDR3 is TGTGCCAGCAGCCCCGGCGGGGCTCGGAAGAACACTGAAGCTTTCTTT. Its protein product is CASSPGGARKNTEAFF.

V is TRBV18 and J is TRBJ2-1; TRBD2 agrees at 13 bases. After removal of 3 bases from V and 0 bases from J, the junction contained 8 bases not matched to a gene. In germline, CDR1 is KGHSH, CDR2 LQKENI. This CDR3 is 19 amino acids long. The CDR3 nucleotides read TGTGCCAGCTCACCCGGGACTAGCGGGACTTACAGCTCCTACAATGAGCAGTTCTTC. Translation gives CASSPGTSGTYSSYNEQFF.

The J gene is TRBJ2-7, the V gene TRBV5-1; D is unresolved. Germline loops: CDR1 SGHRS, CDR2 YFSETQ. V dropped 0 bases and J dropped 0 bases, with 7 bases sitting between them. The CDR3 spans 14 residues. This CDR3 reads CASSLDPSSYEQYF. DNA for the CDR3: TGCGCCAGCAGCTTGGACCCGAGCTCCTACGAGCAGTACTTC. Variable domain in full (rest from reference TRBV5-1 and TRBJ2-7): KAGVTQTPRYLIKTRGQQVTLSCSPISGHRSVSWYQQTPGQGLQFLFEYFSETQRNKGNFPGRFSGRQFSNSRSEMNVSTLELGDSALYLCASSLDPSSYEQYFGPGTRLTVT.

V usage is TRBV4-3 and J usage is TRBJ2-6; D is uncertain. The CDR3 totals 17 residues. Trimming removed 5 bases from V and 2 bases from J, with 16 bases in between. Germline CDR1 and CDR2: LGHNA and YSLEER. In nucleotides, the CDR3 is TGCGCCAGCAGCAATCCACCCCGCAGTACTGGGGCCAACGTCCTGACTTTC. It is translated as CASSNPPRSTGANVLTF.

This rearrangement joins TRBV6-5 to TRBJ1-2; 10 bases agree with TRBD1. The germline V gene has CDR1 MNHEY and CDR2 SVGAGI. V gave up 6 bases and J gave up 4 bases; unmatched junction bases: 8. CDR3 length: 15 amino acids. CDR3 in amino acids: CASRAPGQGSYGYTF. DNA for the CDR3: TGTGCCAGCAGGGCGCCGGGACAGGGGTCCTATGGCTACACCTTC.

The V gene is TRBV2, the J gene TRBJ1-4; 10 nucleotides agree with TRBD1. Germline CDR1 reads SNHLY; CDR2 reads FYNNEI. The CDR3 is 14 amino acids. V dropped 3 bases and J dropped 10; count of bases not matched to a gene: 5. The CDR3 loop is CASSEGQGHGKLFF. CDR3 coding DNA: TGTGCCAGCAGTGAGGGACAGGGGCATGGAAAACTGTTTTTT.

The chain links TRBV5-6 to TRBJ1-3; perhaps TRBD1 as D (6 bases). The ends were cut back, 0 bases at V and 0 bases at J, with 10 bases in the middle. CDR1 is SGHDT, CDR2 YYEEEE, per germline. CDR3 length: 16 amino acids. CDR3 nucleotides: TGTGCCAGCAGCTTGGCAGGGGCCGTCTCTGGAAACACCATATATTTT. Its protein product is CASSLAGAVSGNTIYF.

The rearrangement links TRBV20-1 to TRBJ1-5; TRBD1 might be the D (6 bases). Germline lookup yields CDR1 DFQATT and CDR2 SNEGSKA (reference sequence). The CDR3 has 13 residues. V dropped 3 bases and J dropped 6 bases, with 12 bases sitting between them. CDR3 sequence: CSASKGVSQPQHF. For the CDR3, the DNA is TGCAGTGCTAGTAAGGGGGTGAGTCAGCCCCAGCATTTT.

This clone was seen once. The gene calls are TRBV19 and TRBJ1-4; the match to TRBD1 covers 9 bases. Germline V lookup: CDR1 LNHDA, CDR2 SQIVND (reference sequence). V lost 9 bases to trimming and J lost 11 bases; unmatched junction nucleotides: 7. The CDR3 loop spans 12 amino acids. The CDR3 DNA is TGTGCCAGCACACAGGGGGCGAATAAACTGTTTTTT. It specifies CASTQGANKLFF.

This chain joins TRBV28 and TRBJ1-6; perhaps TRBD1 as D (5 bases). V was pared by 5 bases and J by 0 bases, with 8 bases between. This CDR3 region has 15 residues. Germline V CDR1 and CDR2: MDHEN, SYDVKM. For the CDR3, the DNA is TGTGCCAGCAGTGGGGGGAGCTCCTATAATTCACCCCTCCACTTT. Amino acid sequence: CASSGGSSYNSPLHF.

The chain is built from TRBV3-1 (or the pseudogene TRBV3-2) and TRBJ2-5; 10 bases agree with TRBD2. V shed 0 bases and J 8 bases; nucleotides not matched to a gene: 3. The CDR3 consists of 14 residues. Germline values: CDR1 LGHDT, CDR2 YNNKEL (reference sequence). The chain's CDR3 is CASSQEGLAATQYF. The CDR3 nucleotides read TGTGCCAGCAGCCAAGAAGGACTAGCGGCAACCCAGTACTTC.

The chain recombines TRBV6-6 with TRBJ1-4; 7 nucleotides agree with TRBD1. CDR1 and CDR2 (germline): MNHNY, SVGAGI (reference sequence). After removal of 6 bases from V and 4 bases from J, the junction contained 23 bases not matched to a gene. The CDR3 extends over 20 amino acids. CDR3 sequence reads: CASSDLTGSKMLPRNEKLFF. DNA of the CDR3: TGTGCCAGCAGCGACCTGACAGGGTCCAAGATGCTTCCGCGTAATGAAAAACTGTTTTTT.

V usage is TRBV28 and J usage is TRBJ1-3; D is perhaps TRBD1 (5 bases). This CDR3 is 16 amino acids long. The ends were cut back, 2 bases at V and 7 bases at J, with 18 bases in the middle. Germline V gives CDR1 MDHEN, CDR2 SYDVKM. CDR3 sequence: CASSLTQNRGGNTIYF. DNA for the CDR3: TGTGCCAGCAGTTTAACTCAGAATAGGGGAGGGAACACCATATATTTT.

The chain employs TRBV24-1 and TRBJ1-2; TRBD1 agrees at 7 bases. CDR1 KGHDR and CDR2 SFDVKD come from the germline V gene. Germline trimming cut 0 bases from V and 8 bases from J; bases unmatched to any gene: 2. The CDR3 extends over 13 amino acids. Written as DNA, the CDR3 is TGTGCCACCAGTGATTTGCGACAGGGAGGCTACACCTTC. Residues: CATSDLRQGGYTF.

This rearrangement joins TRBV11-2 to TRBJ2-3; D is possibly TRBD2 (5 bases). The germline gives CDR1 SGHAT, CDR2 FQNNGV. Trimming removed 7 bases from V and 1 base from J, with 15 bases in between. The CDR3 runs 15 residues. The CDR3 region has the DNA TGTGCCAGCAACGGGTGGGAGCCCGGCACAGATACGCAGTATTTT. Translated: CASNGWEPGTDTQYF.

The chain combines TRBV18 with TRBJ2-1; TRBD2 agrees at 16 bases. Germline V gene sequence: CDR1 KGHSH, CDR2 LQKENI. The CDR3 loop spans 21 amino acids. V lost 4 bases, J lost 3 bases, and 15 bases stayed unmatched. The CDR3: CASSQHMDIGTSGGGYNEQFF. CDR3 DNA sequence: TGTGCCAGCTCACAACATATGGACATAGGGACTAGCGGGGGGGGCTACAATGAGCAGTTCTTC.